A selection of T cell receptor beta chains follows, all from one sample in a study of blood T cell repertoires in COVID-19. This table comes from immunoSEQ multiplex PCR, and its TCRdb copy is limited to in-frame clones, with some not included. Altogether roughly 500,000 clones are present, about 88% being singletons, with the ten largest covering 8.3%. Specimen: PBMCs or T cells enriched from blood (not recorded which). The receptors derive from a woman aged 55-69 years who had recovered from COVID-19. Both conserved end residues are part of each CDR3. The D gene is left open where the match is weak. The listing skips clone size in some rows; elsewhere it reads once, few, many or a size class.

d_gene	abundance	len	v_gene	j_gene	CDR3nt	CDR3aa
.	.	13	TRBV6-5	TRBJ1-6	TGTGCCAGCAGCCTGTACGGGGTTTCACCCCTCCACTTT	CASSLYGVSPLHF
.	once	13	TRBV10-1	TRBJ2-3	TGCGCCAGCAGCCGGGACTTTACAGATACGCAGTATTTT	CASSRDFTDTQYF
TRBD2	.	14	TRBV29-1	TRBJ2-1	TGCAGCGTTAGCGGGGCAGGGTCCTACAATGAGCAGTTCTTC	CSVSGAGSYNEQFF
TRBD1	once	15	TRBV10-3	TRBJ1-1	TGTGCCATCAGCCCGAAGGGACAGGGTGCATCTGAAGCTTTCTTT	CAISPKGQGASEAFF
TRBD1	.	16	TRBV5-1	TRBJ2-1	TGCGCCAGCTACTTAGGCCAGACAGGGGGTGTCGGTGAGCAGTTCTTC	CASYLGQTGGVGEQFF
TRBD1	.	13	TRBV5-5	TRBJ1-1	TGTGCCAGCAGCCGGGACAGGCACACTGAAGCTTTCTTT	CASSRDRHTEAFF
.	.	18	TRBV19	TRBJ1-3	TGTGCCAGTACCCCGAAGACAGGCCCTCTTAGCTCTGGAAACACCATATATTTT	CASTPKTGPLSSGNTIYF
.	.	16	TRBV4-1	TRBJ1-3	TGCGCCAGCAGCCAAGATGGGAGGGGATCTAGAAACACCATATATTTT	CASSQDGRGSRNTIYF
.	.	16	TRBV7-9	TRBJ1-6	TGTGCCAGCAGCTTACCGACCTCAGGGGTAGGCTCACCCCTCCACTTT	CASSLPTSGVGSPLHF
.	once	13	TRBV7-9	TRBJ2-5	TGTGCCAGCAGCATTACAGGGATGGAGACCCAGTACTTC	CASSITGMETQYF
.	.	12	TRBV3-1/TRBV3-2	TRBJ1-3	TGTGCCAGCAGGAGGGCTGGAAACACCATATATTTT	CASRRAGNTIYF
TRBD2	.	15	TRBV2	TRBJ2-1	TGTGCCAGCCGCGCGGGGGGAAGCTCCTACAATGAGCAGTTCTTC	CASRAGGSSYNEQFF
TRBD1	.	16	TRBV5-1	TRBJ1-6	TGCGCCAGCAGCCCTGGAGGGACAGGGGATTCTTCACCCCTCCACTTT	CASSPGGTGDSSPLHF
TRBD1	.	15	TRBV4-1	TRBJ1-1	TGCGCCAGCAGCCAAGTAGCAGGGGGGAGCACTGAAGCTTTCTTT	CASSQVAGGSTEAFF
.	once	12	TRBV15	TRBJ2-3	TGTGCCACCAGCCGGAGGGCAGATACGCAGTATTTT	CATSRRADTQYF
.	.	14	TRBV4-2	TRBJ2-1	TGTGCCAGCAGCCAAGGAGGGTCCAACAATGAGCAGTTCTTC	CASSQGGSNNEQFF
.	.	11	TRBV7-2	TRBJ2-3	TGTGCCAGCAGCTCTAGCCCTACGCAGTATTTT	CASSSSPTQYF
.	.	13	TRBV2	TRBJ2-3	TGTGCCAGCAGTGGGACCCGGGAGGATACGCAGTATTTT	CASSGTREDTQYF
.	.	15	TRBV6-1	TRBJ1-4	TGTGCCAGCAGTGAAGCTTGGGGCTGGGGTGAAAAACTGTTTTTT	CASSEAWGWGEKLFF
.	.	12	TRBV6-6	TRBJ1-1	TGTGCCAGCACCCCCGGGGGCACTGAAGCTTTCTTT	CASTPGGTEAFF
.	.	18	TRBV21-1	TRBJ1-6	TGTGCCAGCAGCCTAAATAGAGGGGGGGAGCCCCATAATTCACCCCTCCACTTT	CASSLNRGGEPHNSPLHF
.	.	13	TRBV30	TRBJ2-2	TGTGCCCTTCGACAGGCGGGCGCCGGGGAGCTGTTTTTT	CALRQAGAGELFF
TRBD1	once	15	TRBV6-6	TRBJ1-1	TGTGCCAGCAGTTTATCCCGGGACAGGGTCGGTGAAGCTTTCTTT	CASSLSRDRVGEAFF
.	.	12	TRBV27	TRBJ2-7	TGTGCCAGCAGCCCAAACTACTACGAGCAGTACTTC	CASSPNYYEQYF
.	.	15	TRBV5-1	TRBJ1-2	TGCGCCAGCAGCTTGGGAGGTCTTGGATCTGGTGGCTACACCTTC	CASSLGGLGSGGYTF
.	.	13	TRBV30	TRBJ1-5	TGTGCCTGGAGTCGACAAGGCAATCAGCCCCAGCATTTT	CAWSRQGNQPQHF
.	.	16	TRBV14	TRBJ1-1	TGTGCCAGCAGCCAAGATGGGGGGTCGGTGAACACTGAAGCTTTCTTT	CASSQDGGSVNTEAFF
.	once	15	TRBV29-1	TRBJ2-1	TGCAGCGCCACATTCGGACACCTTGTGAACAATGAGCAGTTCTTC	CSATFGHLVNNEQFF
.	.	15	TRBV6-1	TRBJ2-7	TGTGCCAGCAGTCATAAGCAGGGTAACTCCTACGAGCAGTACTTC	CASSHKQGNSYEQYF
TRBD1	.	17	TRBV19	TRBJ1-4	TGTGCCAGTAGAACATGGGACAGGGGGTCAACTAATGAAAAACTGTTTTTT	CASRTWDRGSTNEKLFF
TRBD2	few	17	TRBV7-2	TRBJ2-3	TGTGCCAGCAGCTTCTCTAATCTAGCGGGGTTTACAGATACGCAGTATTTT	CASSFSNLAGFTDTQYF
.	.	17	TRBV18	TRBJ1-1	TGTGCCAGCTCACCAGGGCAGGGGTTCGGCATGAACACTGAAGCTTTCTTT	CASSPGQGFGMNTEAFF
TRBD1	.	12	TRBV29-1	TRBJ1-2	TGCAGCGTCGGACAGGGGAGCTATGGCTACACCTTC	CSVGQGSYGYTF
.	.	14	TRBV7-9	TRBJ1-1	TGTGCCAGCAGCTTCGAAACACAGAACACTGAAGCTTTCTTT	CASSFETQNTEAFF
TRBD1	.	13	TRBV28	TRBJ1-2	TGTGCCAGCACCCGACAGGGGGCTGGTGGCTACACCTTC	CASTRQGAGGYTF
.	.	16	TRBV5-1	TRBJ1-3	TGCGCCAGCAGCTTGTTTACAGGAGACTCTGGAAACACCATATATTTT	CASSLFTGDSGNTIYF